This TCR beta chain was recorded in a study of blood T cell repertoires in COVID-19. Study context: Samples taken during acute and convalescent COVID-19 were collected in the United States, Italy and Spain. Sources were T cells, B-cell-depleted T cells, or PBMCs; the material itself was cDNA or gDNA.

Authors' methods: Nucleated cell number was recorded as an estimate derived from reference gene primer amplification. TCRdb's copy holds only in-frame clones and misses some; the assay was immunoSEQ multiplex PCR. V, J and clone size were drawn from that table, and D and trimming were deduced from the DNA. Of over 55,000 clones in the sample, around nine tenths were seen once. The germline gives CDR1 SGDLS, CDR2 YYNGEE. The length of the CDR3 is 15 residues. Between the trimmed V and J ends, which lost 3 bases and 5 bases, there was a span of 17 bases. The count of this clone is one. This clonotype originated in a human donor in a cohort sampled during active COVID-19. The genes are TRBV9 and TRBJ1-2; possibly TRBD1 for D (6 bases). Sequencing was done on a sample of peripheral blood. The CDR3 protein is CASSGQDLVGYGYTF. In DNA form, the CDR3 reads TGTGCCAGCAGCGGACAGGATCTGGTCGGGTATGGCTACACCTTC. The variable domain in full, completed from reference TRBV9 and TRBJ1-2, reads DSGVTQTPKHLITATGQRVTLRCSPRSGDLSVYWYQQSLDQGLQFLIQYYNGEERAKGNILERFSAQQFPDLHSELNLSSLELGDSALYFCASSGQDLVGYGYTFGSGTRLTVV.